Reported below is one TCR beta chain. Its recognized antigen is unknown. Base-call qualities are not available, and no considerably larger clone is one nucleotide away. The data derive from a study of blood T cell repertoires in COVID-19 (TCRdb year 2020). General notes on the study: Samples covering the acute and convalescent phases of COVID-19 were provided by collaborators in the United States, Italy and Spain. The material from the prospective study consisted of cDNA or gDNA derived from T cells, B-cell-depleted T cells, or PBMCs. Subjects who had been exposed to COVID-19, were actively infected with it, or had recovered from it provided the deeply sampled blood TCRbeta repertoires that made up the dataset. The repertoires were released in a freely available public database intended as a resource for research on the immune response to SARS-CoV-2. Samples came from the ongoing ImmuneRACE study (first 160 participants) plus 1,254 subjects from 6 global collaborators. Nearly every sample came with metadata listing a de-identified subject ID, COVID-19 status, age in years and sex. Where available, HLA class I and class II types were taken from metadata supplied by the sample provider and were not determined by assay-based typing.

Overall results and qualifications from the work: Clinical and demographic metadata were provided uncurated, with the amount varying by source and participant.

TCRbeta CDR3 regions were amplified from genomic DNA by means of the immunoSEQ Assay, a bias-controlled multiplex PCR. In the original analysis: Nucleated cell counts per sample were estimated from amplification of reference gene primers within the assay. Sequence reads were collapsed and filtered to measure the absolute abundance of every unique TCRbeta CDR3 rearrangement. Productive Simpson clonality was computed per sample as the square root of Simpson's diversity index over productive rearrangements. TCRdb took this table from immuneACCESS and kept in-frame rearrangements with V and J called. Such tables lack part of the clones; where checked against another copy, unresolved V genes explain under half of the gap, and the rest is unexplained. The DNA was the basis for D and trimming; V, J and clone size are from that table. The sample data list some 150,000 clones, and approximately 90% of these were observed just once. The ten largest make up around 8.3% of the sample.

Collaborating institutions collected whole blood in K2EDTA tubes following their own protocols. For TCRbeta analysis, collaborator samples were shipped as frozen whole blood, as isolated PBMCs, or as DNA extracted from either sample type. The sequence was collected from a woman aged 45-65 years with active or convalescent COVID-19. Sequencing was done on a sample of peripheral blood.

The CDR3 in this case is CAISEAGGQPQHF. Here is the DNA: TGTGCCATCAGTGAGGCAGGGGGTCAGCCCCAGCATTTT. In this chain, TRBV10-3 is recombined with TRBJ1-5; TRBD1 lines up with 7 middle nucleotides. The cysteine opens and the phenylalanine closes a CDR3 of 13 amino acids. Left in the record is the CDR3 DNA by itself, 39 bases read in frame from the first base. At the junction V is shortened by 2 bases and J by 6 bases; bases outside the gene matches: 1. CDR1 is given as ENHRY and CDR2 as SYGVKD, both from the germline V gene.